This TCR beta chain was sequenced for a study of T cell responses to AZD1222 COVID-19 vaccine. Whole-study results and caveats: Across spike, vaccine-associated CD4 TCRs were found, dominant at 160-218 and 743-854. Nearly half of spike-specific TCRs reportedly target unmutated variant regions. In all cases, repertoires were sampled only after the peak T cell response. After two AZD1222 doses, spike-specific TCR breadth and depth rose versus day 0.

The repertoire was sequenced with immunoSEQ multiplex PCR; TCRdb's copy has only in-frame clones and lacks some. This repertoire shows 90,000 to 120,000 clones, about 90% found once; its top ten account for around 8.6%. On this clone itself: What it recognizes is unknown.

The V gene lost 3 bases and the J gene lost 3 bases, with 18 bases spanning the gap. The CDR3 is 16 amino acids. Germline values: CDR1 GTSNPN, CDR2 SVGIG (reference sequence). This rearrangement joins TRBV30 to TRBJ1-3; TRBD1 might be the D (5 bases). The clonotype was recovered from an adult who received the AZD1222 COVID-19 vaccine. Sequenced here: peripheral blood, sampled 28 days after the second AZD1222 dose. This CDR3 is CAWSKGFRRVGNTIYF. The CDR3 DNA follows: TGTGCCTGGAGCAAGGGGTTTCGAAGGGTTGGAAACACCATATATTTT.